The present entry profiles one T cell receptor (beta chain) with its context. Its antigen is still unknown. The source of the sample is a study of blood T cells in healthy people across ages. General study findings and limits: Bulk PBMC profiling left naive and antigen-experienced comparisons inconclusive.

CDR3 length: 15 residues. In germline, CDR1 is SGHAT, CDR2 FQNNGV. V lost 5 bases to trimming and J lost 8 bases; unmatched junction nucleotides: 11. Combining a sample-barcoded 5' primer with a J-beta primer mix, a second PCR ran for 7 to 11 cycles. MiXCR, applied by TCRdb to the 5' RACE reads, yields one record per CDR3 protein. The sample shows roughly 700,000 distinct CDR3 sequences, about half of them seen only once. The chain uses TRBV11-2 and TRBJ1-4; 7 nucleotides line up with TRBD1. Sequences were obtained from blood. The TCR sequence derives from a woman aged 60-75 years in good health. CDR3 DNA: TGTGCCAGCAGCGAACTCACAGGGGTTCGGGAAAAACTGTTTTTT. It specifies CASSELTGVREKLFF.